The T cell receptor beta chain described here comes from a study of CD8 T cells in ankylosing spondylitis (TCRdb year 2017). About the study as a whole: To find TCR variants linked to disease, the study profiled T cell receptor beta repertoires in ankylosing spondylitis patients and healthy donors. The whole study cohort included over a hundred healthy donors and 20 to 30 ankylosing spondylitis patients. Peripheral blood was sampled, and synovial fluid was also collected from ankylosing spondylitis patients. Points the paper makes about the study in general: Some motif variants were previously reported in synovial fluid and blood of reactive arthritis patients, suggesting common disease-initiation mechanisms. Blood from ankylosing spondylitis patients appeared to be characterized by a TCR beta motif composed of under 10 highly homologous amino acid variants. The disease-linked clones were reported to be significantly enriched in matched synovial fluid samples from ankylosing spondylitis patients. The disease-linked clones showed a CD8+ phenotype and occurred at relatively low frequencies in peripheral blood.

Regarding this clonotype: There is no known antigen for this receptor. No much larger clone exists at a distance of one base, and base qualities are not known.

TCRdb shows the sequencer as Illumina HiSeq 2500. TCR beta libraries were prepared by quantitative 5'-RACE with molecular barcodes. On the study's bioinformatics: To identify disease-linked TCR variants, a new computational method was used, one built on a probabilistic model of VDJ rearrangement. The public reads were run again by TCRdb, first through fastp at Q25 and then through MiXCR, and only productive beta chains were kept. CDR3 protein sequences are deduplicated, and each keeps its most common genes and DNA. The V and J calls here are based on TCRdb, not the publication. Within this sample are fewer than 450,000 distinct CDR3 sequences, with approximately 17% of them counted one time only. Together, the top ten hold 0.95% to 1.1% of the sample. This receptor was obtained from a male donor with ankylosing spondylitis. Material: blood, either unsorted or a sorted T cell fraction (not recorded which).

CDR3 region: CASSEGGYTF. The nucleotide sequence reads TGTGCCAGCAGCGAGGGGGGCTACACCTTC. Here the chain combines TRBV11-2 and TRBJ1-2, with TRBD1 perhaps the D gene, on 5 matching bases. The CDR1 and CDR2 encoded by the germline V gene are SGHAT and FQNNGV. The cysteine opens and the phenylalanine closes a CDR3 of 10 amino acids. The kept DNA is CDR3 alone, 30 bases in frame from the first base. Relative to germline, V is 5 bases shorter and J is 8 bases shorter, with 6 bases between their ends.